The 13 T cell receptor beta chains listed next were all sequenced from one sample in a study of T cells in women clearing cervical HPV infection. The repertoire was sequenced with immunoSEQ multiplex PCR; TCRdb's copy has only in-frame clones and lacks some. This specimen shows 30,000 to 40,000 clones; the ten leading clones hold less than 7.5%. Sequencing used blood buffy coat. The receptor set was obtained from a woman aged 18-70 years with a cervical HPV16 infection that either progressed to CIN3+ or cleared (not recorded which).

A note on this clone: The sequenced fragment ends 3 residues before the CDR3 boundary, so the rest is inferred from the germline J gene. The chain joins TRBV20-1 to TRBJ2-1; D unclear. The germline gives CDR1 DFQATT, CDR2 SNEGSKA (reference sequence). The ends were cut back, 5 bases at V and 8 bases at J, with 7 bases in the middle. This CDR3 spans 10 amino acids. CDR3 bases read: TGCAGTGCTCCTTCGGATGAG. Translation gives CSAPSDE. The CDR3 in its entirety is CSAPSDEQFF.

Comments on this clone: The CDR3 end lies 3 residues beyond the end of the read and is filled in from the germline J gene. The chain combines TRBV4-1 with TRBJ1-2; 8 bases match TRBD1. The CDR3 length is 17 residues. Germline CDR1 MGHRA, CDR2 YSYEKL. V was pared by 1 base and J by 5 bases, with 12 bases of the junction left unmatched. The DNA read from the CDR3 is TGCGCCAGCAGCCAAGCCCCCGCAGGGGGCAGGGTTTATGGC. It encodes CASSQAPAGGRVYG. The full CDR3 protein is CASSQAPAGGRVYGYTF.

With regard to this clone: The read is 3 residues too short to cover the CDR3 end, so that end is filled in from the germline J gene. The chain joins TRBV2 to TRBJ1-1, with D possibly matching TRBD1 (6 bases). CDR3 length: 11 amino acids. CDR1 SNHLY and CDR2 FYNNEI come from the germline V gene. V lost 6 bases to trimming and J lost 7 bases, with 9 bases between them. Partial CDR3 DNA: TGTGCCAGCAGGGGGGCGAATGAA. Translation gives CASRGANE. The whole CDR3 region reads CASRGANEAFF. Full variable domain (missing parts from reference TRBV2 and TRBJ1-1): EPEVTQTPSHQVTQMGQEVILRCVPISNHLYFYWYRQILGQKVEFLVSFYNNEISEKSEIFDDQFSVERPDGSNFTLKIRSTKLEDSAMYFCASRGANEAFFGQGTRLTVV.

About this clone itself: The read finishes 3 residues shy of the CDR3 end, and the germline J gene is used to complete it. The chain combines TRBV11-2 with TRBJ2-2, with unresolved D. Per the germline V gene, CDR1 is SGHAT and CDR2 is FQNNGV. CDR3 length equals 12 residues. CDR3 protein: CASSLNGSPLFF. The CDR3 DNA, read in part, is TGTGCCAGCAGCTTAAATGGCTCACCG. The variable domain in full, with the rest retrieved from reference TRBV11-2 and TRBJ2-2, is EAGVAQSPRYKIIEKRQSVAFWCNPISGHATLYWYQQILGQGPKLLIQFQNNGVVDDSQLPKDRFSAERLKGVDSTLKIQPAKLEDSAVYLCASSLNGSPLFFGEGSRLTVL.

Turning to this clone: Read coverage stops 3 residues before the CDR3 terminus; the germline J gene supplies the remainder. V is TRBV19 and J is TRBJ1-5, with D possibly matching TRBD1 (5 bases). There are 15 residues in the CDR3. Germline assignment: CDR1 LNHDA and CDR2 SQIVND (reference sequence). The V end lost 4 bases, the J end lost 2 bases, and 12 bases lay between the germline ends. CDR3 region: CASSKGQLGNQPQHF. The CDR3 DNA, read in part, is TGTGCCAGTAGTAAAGGACAACTCGGCAATCAGCCC.

Notes on this clone: The DNA ends 3 residues before the CDR3 does, and the rest of the CDR3 is filled in from the germline J gene. V and J are TRBV19 and TRBJ2-7; TRBD2 might be the D (5 bases). The CDR3 consists of 15 residues. CDR1 and CDR2 from the germline V gene are LNHDA and SQIVND (reference sequence). V was cut by 5 bases and J by 0 bases, with 14 bases left in between. CDR3 residues: CASSPRGSDSYEQYF. CDR3 DNA, as far as it was read: TGTGCCAGTAGTCCCCGGGGTAGCGACTCCTACGAG.

Points on this clone: The CDR3 extends 3 residues past the end of the read, so its final part is completed from the germline J gene. The chain is built from TRBV7-8 and TRBJ2-7; D is possibly TRBD1 (5 bases). This CDR3 is 13 amino acids long. From germline, CDR1 is SGHVS and CDR2 FQNEAQ. Trimming pared 0 bases from V and 6 bases from J, leaving 9 bases between. CDR3 region: CASSLAPGREQYF. CDR3 DNA, as far as it was read: TGTGCCAGCAGCTTAGCGCCAGGGCGCGAG.

The CDR3 region is CASSHGRLAGNTDTQYF. The sequenced CDR3 bases are TGTGCCAGCAGCCACGGACGACTAGCGGGGAACACAGATACG. The J gene is TRBJ2-3, the V gene TRBV28; 11 nucleotides agree with TRBD2. The read terminates 3 residues before the CDR3 end, so the remaining end is supplied by the germline J gene. Germline CDR1 is MDHEN and CDR2 is SYDVKM. V shed 6 bases and J 2 bases; nucleotides not matched to a gene: 10. The CDR3 extends over 17 amino acids.

Regarding this clone: The read stops 3 residues short of the end of the CDR3; the missing end is completed from the germline J gene. The rearrangement links TRBV7-9 to TRBJ2-7; D is ambiguous. Germline V gives CDR1 SEHNR, CDR2 FQNEAQ (reference sequence). CDR3 length: 14 amino acids. The V end was cut by 5 bases, the J end by 1 base, with 12 bases between. The sequenced CDR3 bases are TGTGCCAGCAGCCCACAACAATTATCCTACGAG. Residues: CASSPQQLSYE. The entire CDR3 protein reads CASSPQQLSYEQYF.

With regard to this clone: The read terminates 3 residues before the CDR3 end, so the remaining end is supplied by the germline J gene. This chain joins TRBV12-3 or TRBV12-4 and TRBJ1-2; possible D gene TRBD1, 6 bases. The CDR3 has 13 amino acids. CDR3 protein: CASSLGLDRGYTF. CDR3 DNA, as far as it was read: TGTGCCAGCAGTTTAGGTTTAGACAGGGGC.

In regard to this clone: The CDR3 extends 3 residues past the end of the read, so its final part is completed from the germline J gene. This chain connects TRBV10-3 to TRBJ1-2; D uncertain. The CDR3 length is 14 residues. V shed 0 bases and J shed 4 bases, with 9 bases lying between them. The V gene's germline CDR1 is ENHRY and CDR2 SYGVKD. Incomplete CDR3 DNA: TGTGCCATCAGTGAGTCGGGCAGGTCCTATGGC. This gives the protein CAISESGRSYG. The CDR3 reads in full as CAISESGRSYGYTF.

Worth noting for this clone: The read terminates 3 residues before the CDR3 end, so the remaining end is supplied by the germline J gene. The chain uses TRBV19 and TRBJ1-1; the D is unclear. The length of the CDR3 is 14 residues. Per germline, CDR1 LNHDA and CDR2 SQIVND (reference sequence). CDR3 DNA, as far as it was read: TGTGCCAGTAGGACTACAGTAAGCACAGATACG. Translating gives CASRTTVSTDT. The complete CDR3 reads CASRTTVSTDTAFF.

As to this clone: The read finishes 3 residues shy of the CDR3 end, and the germline J gene is used to complete it. The rearrangement links TRBV5-4 to TRBJ1-2; 7 bases are shared with TRBD1. The CDR3 runs to 15 residues. Trimming removed 0 bases from V and 6 bases from J; junction bases left unmatched: 8. Germline V gene sequence: CDR1 SGHNT, CDR2 YYREEE (reference sequence). The DNA read from the CDR3 is TGTGCCAGCAGCTTGGGAGGGGGCACCTTGAATGGC. Protein: CASSLGGGTLNG. The CDR3 in its entirety is CASSLGGGTLNGYTF.